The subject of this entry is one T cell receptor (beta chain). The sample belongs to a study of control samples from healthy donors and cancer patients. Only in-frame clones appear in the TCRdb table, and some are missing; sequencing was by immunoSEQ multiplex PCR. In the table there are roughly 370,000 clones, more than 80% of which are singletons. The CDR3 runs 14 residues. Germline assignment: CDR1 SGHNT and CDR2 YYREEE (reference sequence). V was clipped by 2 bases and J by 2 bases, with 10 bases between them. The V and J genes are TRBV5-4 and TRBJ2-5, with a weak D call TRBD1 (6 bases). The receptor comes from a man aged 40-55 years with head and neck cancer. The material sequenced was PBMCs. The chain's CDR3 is CASSFDRRQETQYF. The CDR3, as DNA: TGTGCCAGCAGCTTCGACAGGAGGCAAGAGACCCAGTACTTC.